The sequence of this TCR beta chain was determined in a study of tissue T cells after allogeneic stem cell transplantation. Method: immunoSEQ multiplex PCR; TCRdb's copy keeps in-frame clones and lacks some. The profile covers about 4,400 clones, with around half appearing a single time and over 15% taken by the ten largest. This clone rates as large. The antigen is undetermined. All gene names here are mouse names. As for time point: mouse harvest day 14 after allogeneic transplant. Mouse grafts combined 10^7 T-cell-depleted bone marrow cells with 10^6 splenic CD5+ T cells. Study observations and caveats: Within patients, tissue anatomy strongly shaped TCR repertoire composition.

Sequencing was done on a sample of lymph node tissue. The clonotype was recovered from a female BALB/c mouse given C57BL/6 T cells with graft-versus-host disease after an allogeneic hematopoietic cell transplant.

CDR3 sequence: CASRGDWGYEQYF. The CDR3 bases that were read are TGTGCCAGCAGGGGGGACTGGGGATATGAACAGTAC. This rearrangement joins TRBV13-1 to TRBJ2-7; 10 bases line up with TRBD2. The CDR3 end lies 1 residue beyond the end of the read and is filled in from the germline J gene. V lost 5 bases, J lost 4 bases, and 3 bases stayed unmatched. The CDR3 extends over 13 amino acids. Germline CDR1 reads NSHNY; CDR2 reads SYGAGN.